The 9 T cell receptor beta chains in this list originate from one sample, sequenced in a study of blood T cell repertoires in COVID-19. Sequencing used immunoSEQ multiplex PCR; TCRdb keeps in-frame clones, though not all of them. The sample consists of about 240,000 clones, about 83% of them appearing once. The specimen was peripheral blood. These receptor sequences come from a young man who had recovered from COVID-19.

In this sample, this clone turned up once. The J gene is TRBJ1-1, the V gene TRBV19; D unclear. Germline V gene sequence: CDR1 LNHDA, CDR2 SQIVND (reference sequence). V was pared by 4 bases and J by 1 base, with 13 bases between. The CDR3 has 15 amino acids. CDR3 protein: CASSNLVRKNTEAFF. The CDR3, as DNA: TGTGCCAGTAGTAACCTGGTGCGGAAGAACACTGAAGCTTTCTTT.

The chain couples TRBV11-2 to TRBJ2-3; D gene ambiguous. The V and J ends lost 2 bases and 5 bases respectively, with 17 bases between them. This CDR3 contains 16 residues. Germline V lookup: CDR1 SGHAT, CDR2 FQNNGV. CDR3: CASSLWSPSRRDTQYF. The CDR3 coding sequence is TGTGCCAGCAGCTTATGGAGCCCGTCCCGTCGAGATACGCAGTATTTT.

This clone showed up just once. The V call is TRBV28, the J call TRBJ1-2; D may be TRBD1 (6 bases). In germline, CDR1 is MDHEN, CDR2 SYDVKM. This CDR3 spans 14 amino acids. With 1 base removed from V and 8 bases from J, the gap between germline ends came to 14 bases. CDR3 sequence: CASSLLVQGEGYTF. CDR3 nucleotides: TGTGCCAGCAGTTTATTGGTACAGGGAGAGGGCTACACCTTC.

CDR3 amino acids: CASSAFRQATNEKLFF. The CDR3 DNA reads TGTGCCAGCTCAGCCTTCCGACAGGCAACTAATGAAAAACTGTTTTTT. This chain uses TRBV18 with TRBJ1-4; D is perhaps TRBD1 (6 bases). The germline V gene encodes CDR1 KGHSH and CDR2 LQKENI. With 5 bases removed from V and 0 bases from J, the gap between germline ends came to 13 bases. The length of the CDR3 is 16 residues.

The chain is built from TRBV25-1 and TRBJ1-1; TRBD1 matches at 9 bases. V trimming: 2 bases; J trimming: 4 bases; junction bases outside the gene matches: 5. Germline loops: CDR1 MGHDK, CDR2 SYGVNS. CDR3 length: 15 residues. In nucleotides, the CDR3 is TGTGCCAGCAGTGAACTTTGGACAGGGGCCACTGAAGCTTTCTTT. Its translation: CASSELWTGATEAFF.

The chain has TRBV28 and TRBJ1-5; the match to TRBD1 covers 7 bases. V dropped 2 bases and J dropped 3; count of bases not matched to a gene: 7. Germline loops: CDR1 MDHEN, CDR2 SYDVKM. The CDR3 consists of 16 residues. CDR3 nucleotide sequence: TGTGCCAGCAGTTTACCTACAGGGGAGGACAATCAGCCCCAGCATTTT. It yields the protein CASSLPTGEDNQPQHF.

A word on this clone: Other DNA sequences in this sample translate to the same CDR3. For the CDR3, the DNA is TGTGCCAGCAGTTTCGGACAGGGAGGCGGCTACACCTTC. Translation: CASSFGQGGGYTF. This chain uses TRBV12-3 or TRBV12-4 with TRBJ1-2; 8 bases are shared with TRBD1. The J segment lost 8 bases and the V segment lost 3 bases, leaving 5 bases of the junction unmatched. This CDR3 is built from 13 residues.

V usage is TRBV9 and J usage is TRBJ2-1, with 11 bases matching TRBD2. J lost 9 bases, V lost 4 bases, and 9 bases had no gene match. Germline V CDR1 and CDR2: SGDLS, YYNGEE. The CDR3 length is 15 residues. The CDR3 loop is CASSLSGGAGFEQFF. CDR3 in DNA: TGTGCCAGCAGCCTTAGCGGGGGGGCCGGGTTTGAGCAGTTCTTC.

The rearrangement uses TRBV18 and TRBJ1-2, with 10 positions matching TRBD1. Trimming took 3 bases from V and 8 from J; bases not matched to a gene: 9. The length of the CDR3 is 15 residues. Germline V gives CDR1 KGHSH, CDR2 LQKENI. The DNA for the CDR3 is TGTGCCAGCTCACCGAGCCCGGGACAGGGGACCGGCTACACCTTC. Protein sequence: CASSPSPGQGTGYTF.